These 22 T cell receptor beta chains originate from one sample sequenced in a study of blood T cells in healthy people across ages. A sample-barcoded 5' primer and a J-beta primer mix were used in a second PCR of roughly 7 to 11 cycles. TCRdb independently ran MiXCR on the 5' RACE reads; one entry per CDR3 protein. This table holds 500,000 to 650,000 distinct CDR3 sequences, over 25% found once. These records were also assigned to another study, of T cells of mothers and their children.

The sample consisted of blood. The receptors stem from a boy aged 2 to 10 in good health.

CDR3 protein: CASSQDSIQEQFF. CDR3 coding DNA: TGCGCCAGCAGCCAAGATTCTATCCAGGAGCAGTTCTTC. The chain employs TRBV4-3 and TRBJ2-1; no reliable D call. Germline V CDR1 and CDR2: LGHNA, YSLEER. The V end lost 0 bases, the J end lost 10 bases, and 10 bases lay between the germline ends. The CDR3 consists of 13 residues.

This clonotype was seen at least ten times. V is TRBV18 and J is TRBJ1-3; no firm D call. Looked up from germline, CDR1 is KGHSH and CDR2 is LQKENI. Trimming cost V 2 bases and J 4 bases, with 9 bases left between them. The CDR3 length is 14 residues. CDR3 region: CASSPMESGNTIYF. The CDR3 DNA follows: TGTGCCAGCTCACCAATGGAGTCCGGAAACACCATATATTTT.

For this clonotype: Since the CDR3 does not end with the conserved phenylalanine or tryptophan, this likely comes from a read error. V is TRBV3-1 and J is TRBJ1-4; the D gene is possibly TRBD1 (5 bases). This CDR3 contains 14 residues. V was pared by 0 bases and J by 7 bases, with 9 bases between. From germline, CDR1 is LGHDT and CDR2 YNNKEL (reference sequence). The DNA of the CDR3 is TGTGCCAGCAGCCAAGATGGGGCTGGTGAAAAACTGTTTTTA. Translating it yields CASSQDGAGEKLFL.

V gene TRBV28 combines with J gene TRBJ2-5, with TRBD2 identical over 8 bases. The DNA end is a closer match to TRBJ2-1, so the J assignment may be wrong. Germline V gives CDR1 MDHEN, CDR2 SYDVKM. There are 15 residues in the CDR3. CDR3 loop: CASSLGRAGSDEQFF. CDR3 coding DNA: TGTGCCAGCAGTCTCGGGAGGGCCGGTTCCGATGAGCAGTTCTTC.

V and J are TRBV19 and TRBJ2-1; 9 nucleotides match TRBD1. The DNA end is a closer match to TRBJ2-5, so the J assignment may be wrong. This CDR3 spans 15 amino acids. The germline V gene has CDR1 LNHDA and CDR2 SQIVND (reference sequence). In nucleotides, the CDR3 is TGTGCCAGTAGTGCGACAGGGGGGGCCCAAGAGACCCAGTACTTC. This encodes CASSATGGAQETQYF.

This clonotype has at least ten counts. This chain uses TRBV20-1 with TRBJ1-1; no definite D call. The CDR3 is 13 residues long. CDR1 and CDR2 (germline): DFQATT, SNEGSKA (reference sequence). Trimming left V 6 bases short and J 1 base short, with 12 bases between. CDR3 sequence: CSATRGKNTEAFF. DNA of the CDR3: TGCAGTGCCACACGAGGGAAGAACACTGAAGCTTTCTTT.

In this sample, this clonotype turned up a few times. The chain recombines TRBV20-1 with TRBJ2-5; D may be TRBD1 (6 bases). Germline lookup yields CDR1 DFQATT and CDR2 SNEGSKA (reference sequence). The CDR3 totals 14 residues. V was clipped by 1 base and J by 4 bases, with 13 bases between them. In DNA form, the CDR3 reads TGCAGTGCTAGAGTACAGGGAGTAGTAGAGACCCAGTACTTC. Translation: CSARVQGVVETQYF.

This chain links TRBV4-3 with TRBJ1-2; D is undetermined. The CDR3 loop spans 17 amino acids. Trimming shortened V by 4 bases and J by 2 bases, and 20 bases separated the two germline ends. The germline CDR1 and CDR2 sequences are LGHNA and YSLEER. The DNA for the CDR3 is TGCGCCAGCAGCCCAGGCTCCGGACGATTAGTCAACTATGGCTACACCTTC. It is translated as CASSPGSGRLVNYGYTF.

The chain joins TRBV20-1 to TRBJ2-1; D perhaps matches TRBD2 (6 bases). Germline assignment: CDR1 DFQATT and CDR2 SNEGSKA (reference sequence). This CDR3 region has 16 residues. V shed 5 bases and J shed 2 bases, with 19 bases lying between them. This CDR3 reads CSAGGTGRVAYNEQFF. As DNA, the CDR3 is TGCAGTGCTGGGGGGACCGGCAGGGTGGCCTACAATGAGCAGTTCTTC.

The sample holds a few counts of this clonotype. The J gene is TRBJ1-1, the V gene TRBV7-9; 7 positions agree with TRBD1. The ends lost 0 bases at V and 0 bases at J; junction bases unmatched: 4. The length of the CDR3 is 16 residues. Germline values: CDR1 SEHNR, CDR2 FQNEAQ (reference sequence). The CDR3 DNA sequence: TGTGCCAGCAGCTTAGCGTCGACAGGGATGAACACTGAAGCTTTCTTT. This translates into CASSLASTGMNTEAFF.

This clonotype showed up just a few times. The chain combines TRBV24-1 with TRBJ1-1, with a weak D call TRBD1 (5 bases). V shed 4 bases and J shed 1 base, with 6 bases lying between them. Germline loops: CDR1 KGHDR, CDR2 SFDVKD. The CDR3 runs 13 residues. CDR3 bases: TGTGCCACCAGTGACGGGACGAACACTGAAGCTTTCTTT. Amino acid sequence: CATSDGTNTEAFF.

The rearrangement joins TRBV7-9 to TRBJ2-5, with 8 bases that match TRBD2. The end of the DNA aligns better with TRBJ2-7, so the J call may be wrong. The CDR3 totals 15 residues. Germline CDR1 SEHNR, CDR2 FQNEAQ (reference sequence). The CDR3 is CASSPTVAGSYEQYF. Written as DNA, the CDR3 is TGTGCCAGCAGCCCCACTGTAGCGGGGTCCTACGAGCAGTACTTC.

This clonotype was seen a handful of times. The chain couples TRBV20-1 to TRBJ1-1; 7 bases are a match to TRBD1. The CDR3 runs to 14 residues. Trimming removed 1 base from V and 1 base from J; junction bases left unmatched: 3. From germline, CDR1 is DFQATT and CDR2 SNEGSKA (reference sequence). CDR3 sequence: CSARAPGGNTEAFF. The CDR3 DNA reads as TGCAGTGCTAGAGCCCCAGGGGGGAACACTGAAGCTTTCTTT.

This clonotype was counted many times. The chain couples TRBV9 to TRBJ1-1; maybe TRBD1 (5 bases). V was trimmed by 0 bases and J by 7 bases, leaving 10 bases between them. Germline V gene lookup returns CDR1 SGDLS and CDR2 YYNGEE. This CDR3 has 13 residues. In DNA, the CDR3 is TGTGCCAGCAGCGTAGCCAGGGATGGTGAAGCTTTCTTT. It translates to CASSVARDGEAFF.

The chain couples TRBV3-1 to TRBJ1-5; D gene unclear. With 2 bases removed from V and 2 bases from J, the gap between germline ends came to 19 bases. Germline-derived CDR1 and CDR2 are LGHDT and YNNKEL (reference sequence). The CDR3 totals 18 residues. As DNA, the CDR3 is TGTGCCAGCAGCCAAAGTTCGGGTCTTCTCTTTGGCAATCAGCCCCAGCATTTT. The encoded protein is CASSQSSGLLFGNQPQHF.

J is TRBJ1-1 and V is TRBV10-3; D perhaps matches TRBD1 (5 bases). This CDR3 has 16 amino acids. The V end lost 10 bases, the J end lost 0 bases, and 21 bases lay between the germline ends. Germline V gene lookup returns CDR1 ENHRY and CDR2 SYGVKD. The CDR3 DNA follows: TGTGCCACCCAGGGTTCCTTAAATCTAATGAACACTGAAGCTTTCTTT. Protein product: CATQGSLNLMNTEAFF.

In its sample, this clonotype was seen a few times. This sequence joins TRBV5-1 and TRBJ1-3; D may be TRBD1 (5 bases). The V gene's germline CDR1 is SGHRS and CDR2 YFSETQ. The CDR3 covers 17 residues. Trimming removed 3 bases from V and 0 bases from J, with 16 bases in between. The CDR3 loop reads CASSSTSRDYSGNTIYF. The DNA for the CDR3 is TGCGCCAGCAGCTCCACCAGTCGGGACTACTCTGGAAACACCATATATTTT.

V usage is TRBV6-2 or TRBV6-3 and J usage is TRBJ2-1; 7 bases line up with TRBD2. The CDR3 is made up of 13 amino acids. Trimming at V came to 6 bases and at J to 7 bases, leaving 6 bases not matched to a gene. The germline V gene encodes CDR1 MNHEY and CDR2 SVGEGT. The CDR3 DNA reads TGTGCCAGCAGCGCCTTACTAGCGAATGAGCAGTTCTTC. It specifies CASSALLANEQFF.

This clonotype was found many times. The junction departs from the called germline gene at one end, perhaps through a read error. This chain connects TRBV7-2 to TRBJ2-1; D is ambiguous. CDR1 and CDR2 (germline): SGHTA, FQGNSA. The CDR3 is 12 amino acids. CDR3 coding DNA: TGCGCCAGCAGCTTGGCCCGGAATGAGCAGTTCTTC. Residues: CASSLARNEQFF.

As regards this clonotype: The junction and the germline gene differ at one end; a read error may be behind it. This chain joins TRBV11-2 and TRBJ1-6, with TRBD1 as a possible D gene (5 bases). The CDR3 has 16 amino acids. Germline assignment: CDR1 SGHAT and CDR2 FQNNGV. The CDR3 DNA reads TGTGCCAACAGCTTTGAGGGGAGCTCCTATAATTCACCCCTCCACTTT. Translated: CANSFEGSSYNSPLHF.

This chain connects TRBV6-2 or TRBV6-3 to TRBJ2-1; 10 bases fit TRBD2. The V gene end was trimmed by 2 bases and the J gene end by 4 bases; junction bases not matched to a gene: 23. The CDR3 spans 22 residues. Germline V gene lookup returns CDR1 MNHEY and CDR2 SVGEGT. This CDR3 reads CASSYRTTSRTSGTRKYNEQFF. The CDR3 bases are TGTGCCAGCAGTTACCGCACCACAAGTAGAACTAGCGGGACTAGAAAGTACAATGAGCAGTTCTTC.

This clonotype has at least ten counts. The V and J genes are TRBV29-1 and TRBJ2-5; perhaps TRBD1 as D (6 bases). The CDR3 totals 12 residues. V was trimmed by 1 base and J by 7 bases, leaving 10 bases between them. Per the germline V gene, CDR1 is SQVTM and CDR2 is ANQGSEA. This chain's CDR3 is CSVEGGQGTQYF. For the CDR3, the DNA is TGCAGCGTTGAAGGGGGGCAGGGGACCCAGTACTTC.